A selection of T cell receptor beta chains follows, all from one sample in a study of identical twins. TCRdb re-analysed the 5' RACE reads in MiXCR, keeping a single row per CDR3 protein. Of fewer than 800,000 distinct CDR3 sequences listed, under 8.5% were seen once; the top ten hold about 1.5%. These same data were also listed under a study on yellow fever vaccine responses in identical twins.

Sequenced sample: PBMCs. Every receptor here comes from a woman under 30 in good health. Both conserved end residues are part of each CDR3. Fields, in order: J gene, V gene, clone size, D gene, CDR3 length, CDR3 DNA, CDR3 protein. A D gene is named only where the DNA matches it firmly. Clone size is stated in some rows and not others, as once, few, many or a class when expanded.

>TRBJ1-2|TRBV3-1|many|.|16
TGTGCCAGCAGCCAAGATCTTGTGGGAGCTAACTATGGCTACACCTTC
CASSQDLVGANYGYTF
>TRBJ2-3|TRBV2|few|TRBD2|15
TGTGCCAGCAGTGTTGAGGCGGGAGGAGGGGATACGCAGTATTTT
CASSVEAGGGDTQYF
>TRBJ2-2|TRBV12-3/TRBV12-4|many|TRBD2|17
TGTGCCAGCAGTCACCAAAGACTAGCCTTTTTCACCGGGGAGCTGTTTTTT
CASSHQRLAFFTGELFF
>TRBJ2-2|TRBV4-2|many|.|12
TGTGCCAGCAGCCAGGACACCGGGGAGCTGTTTTTT
CASSQDTGELFF
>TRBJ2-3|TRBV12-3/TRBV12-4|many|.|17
TGTGCCAGCACCCTTAGCGGAAACTACCTTACACTGGGTACGCAGTATTTT
CASTLSGNYLTLGTQYF
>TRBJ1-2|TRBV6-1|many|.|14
TGTGCCAGCAGTAATCCGCGGGCCACCTATGGCTACACCTTC
CASSNPRATYGYTF
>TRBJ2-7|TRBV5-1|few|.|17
TGCGCCAGCAGCTTGACCCATAGCGTGATGAGCTCCTACGAGCAGTACTTC
CASSLTHSVMSSYEQYF
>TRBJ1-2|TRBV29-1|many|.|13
TGCAGCGTTGAAGATTACGGGAACTATGGCTACACCTTC
CSVEDYGNYGYTF
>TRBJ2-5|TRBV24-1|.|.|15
TGTGCCACCAGTGATTTGCAGGGGATTGAAGAGACCCAGTACTTC
CATSDLQGIEETQYF
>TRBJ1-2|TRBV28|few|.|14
TGTGCCAGCAGTTCTCTATCTCGCAGTTATGGCTACACCTTC
CASSSLSRSYGYTF
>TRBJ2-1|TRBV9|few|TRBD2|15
TGTGCCAGCAGCCCCCGCCTAGCGGGGGGGGAGGAGCAGTTCTTC
CASSPRLAGGEEQFF
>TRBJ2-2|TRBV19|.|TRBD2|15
TGTGCCAGTAGGCGGACTAGCGGGGCCACCGGGGAGCTGTTTTTT
CASRRTSGATGELFF
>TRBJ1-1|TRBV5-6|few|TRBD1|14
TGTGCCAGCAGCATCCAGGGGGCACGGACTGAAGCTTTCTTT
CASSIQGARTEAFF
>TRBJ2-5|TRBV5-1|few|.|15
TGCGCCAGCAGCTTCCAGGGGATGAGGCAAGAGACCCAGTACTTC
CASSFQGMRQETQYF
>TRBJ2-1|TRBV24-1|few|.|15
TGTGCCACCAGTGACCCCTCCGGCGTCTACAATGAGCAGTTCTTC
CATSDPSGVYNEQFF
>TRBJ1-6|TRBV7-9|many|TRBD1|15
TGTGCCAGCAGCTCCACGTACAGGGGTAATTCACCCCTCCACTTT
CASSSTYRGNSPLHF
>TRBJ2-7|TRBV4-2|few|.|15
TGTGCCAGCAGCCAAGAACTTAGCGGAGGGGACGAGCAGTACTTC
CASSQELSGGDEQYF
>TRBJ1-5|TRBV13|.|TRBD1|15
TGTGCCAGCAGCTCACGACAGGGGGGTGGCCAGCCCCAGCATTTT
CASSSRQGGGQPQHF
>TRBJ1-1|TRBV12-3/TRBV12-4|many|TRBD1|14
TGTGCCAGCAGGGGGGGGACAGGGGCCCTCGGGGCTTTCTTT
CASRGGTGALGAFF
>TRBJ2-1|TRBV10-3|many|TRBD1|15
TGTGCCATCAGTGGTTGGGACAGGTCGAACAATGAGCAGTTCTTC
CAISGWDRSNNEQFF
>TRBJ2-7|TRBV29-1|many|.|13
TGCAGCGTTCCCGGGACTCGCTCCTACGAGCAGTACTTC
CSVPGTRSYEQYF
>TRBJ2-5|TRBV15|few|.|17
TGTGCCACCAGCGGGGGCTTGGAAGGGCCAAGTCTAGAGACCCAGTACTTC
CATSGGLEGPSLETQYF
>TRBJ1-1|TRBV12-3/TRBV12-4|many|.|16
TGTGCCAGCATTTGGTCGGTGACAGGTGTCAAAGGTGAAGCTTTCTTT
CASIWSVTGVKGEAFF
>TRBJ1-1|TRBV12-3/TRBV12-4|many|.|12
TGTGCCAGCAGTTTTGGGTCTAATGGAGCTTTCTTT
CASSFGSNGAFF
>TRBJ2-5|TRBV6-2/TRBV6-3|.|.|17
TGTGCCAGCAGTTACGGTTCCTTAAGGGGGAGCGGAGAGACCCAGTACTTC
CASSYGSLRGSGETQYF
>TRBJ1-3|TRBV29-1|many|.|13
TGCAGCGTTGACAGAATGGTAGGGGACACCATATATTTT
CSVDRMVGDTIYF
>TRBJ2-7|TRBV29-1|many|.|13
TGCAGCGCACGGTGGGGCAACTCCTACGAGCAGTACTTC
CSARWGNSYEQYF
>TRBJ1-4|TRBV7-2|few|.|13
TGTGCCAGCAGCTTAAGTTTTTCTGAAAAACTGTTTTTT
CASSLSFSEKLFF
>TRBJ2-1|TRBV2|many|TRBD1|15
TGTGCCAGCAGTGAGGGACAGTCCTCTTACAATGAGCAGTTCTTC
CASSEGQSSYNEQFF
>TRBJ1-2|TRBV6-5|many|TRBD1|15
TGTGCCAGCAGTTACCCGGGACAGTCTTTCTATGGCTACACCTTC
CASSYPGQSFYGYTF
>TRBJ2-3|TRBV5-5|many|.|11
TGTGCCAGCAGGAACAGGGACACGCAGTATTTT
CASRNRDTQYF
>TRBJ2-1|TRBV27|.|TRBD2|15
TGTGCCAGCAGTTTCCAGCGGGGCTCCTACAATGAGCAGTTCTTC
CASSFQRGSYNEQFF
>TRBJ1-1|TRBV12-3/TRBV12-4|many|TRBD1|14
TGTGCCAGCAGCGGACAGGTGATGAACACTGAAGCTTTCTTT
CASSGQVMNTEAFF
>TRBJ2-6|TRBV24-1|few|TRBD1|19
TGTGCCACCAGTGACCCAACCGGGACAGCGGACTCTGGGGCCAACGTCCTGACTTTC
CATSDPTGTADSGANVLTF
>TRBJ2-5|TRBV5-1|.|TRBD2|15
TGCGCCAGCAGCCGAGGCAGCGGGAGCGCGGAGACCCAGTACTTC
CASSRGSGSAETQYF
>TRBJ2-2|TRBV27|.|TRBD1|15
TGTGCCAGCAGTTTATCTTGGGACAGGGCCGGGGAGCTGTTTTTT
CASSLSWDRAGELFF